This T cell receptor beta chain was documented in a study of vaccination and CD4 T cells after COVID-19. Time point: late sampling 161 to 241 days after vaccination in a few convalescent patients. Described treatment: approximately 9-day PBMC culture with coronavirus spike peptide pools or control peptides (ViraFEST assay). Expanded clonotypes were found by TCR sequencing after peptide-pool stimulation (ViraFEST). This clonotype turned up a few times. What it recognizes is unknown. Sequenced with the Oncomine TCR Beta short-read assay was DNA taken from cultured CD4+ T cells. TCRdb fed the PCR reads into MiXCR, producing one record per CDR3 protein. The profile covers 20,000 to 25,000 distinct CDR3 sequences, with around 37% appearing a single time and roughly 8.6% taken by the ten largest. The sequence derives from a human donor who had recovered from COVID-19. The sample was CD4+ T cells from blood, cultured in vitro, taken about 7 months after SARS-CoV-2 vaccination.

CDR3 sequence (DNA): TGTGCCAGCAGCACCCCCTACGAGCAGTACTTC. Amino acids: CASSTPYEQYF. This rearrangement joins TRBV21-1 to TRBJ2-7. TRBV21-1 is termed a pseudogene. The CDR3 sequence is 11 residues long.